What follows are 14 T cell receptor beta chains derived from one specimen sequenced in a study of T cell responses to AZD1222 COVID-19 vaccine. Repertoires were generated with immunoSEQ multiplex PCR, while TCRdb's copy carries only in-frame clones and drops some. The table lists some 84,000 clones, around nine tenths of them singletons, with under 14% in the top ten. Material: peripheral blood, obtained 28 days after the second AZD1222 dose. All receptors derive from an adult who received the AZD1222 COVID-19 vaccine.

The count of this clone is one. The genes are TRBV5-6 and TRBJ1-2, with unresolved D. This CDR3 is 13 amino acids long. In germline, CDR1 is SGHDT, CDR2 YYEEEE. V was shortened by 5 bases and J by 7 bases, with 15 bases between the two germline ends. The CDR3 sequence: CASRFKARGGYTF. The CDR3 DNA is TGTGCCAGCAGGTTTAAGGCGCGGGGTGGCTACACCTTC.

The rearrangement uses TRBV6-2 or TRBV6-3 and TRBJ2-7; D is perhaps TRBD1 or TRBD2 (5 bases each). The CDR3 is 14 residues long. With 6 bases removed from V and 2 bases from J, the gap between germline ends came to 14 bases. Per germline, CDR1 MNHEY and CDR2 SVGEGT. The CDR3 here is CASSRGVSTYEQYF. CDR3 nucleotide sequence: TGTGCCAGCAGCCGAGGGGTTTCTACCTACGAGCAGTACTTC.

The rearrangement uses TRBV6-5 and TRBJ1-1; TRBD1 might be the D (5 bases). V lost 3 bases and J lost 6, with 14 bases in between. The CDR3 extends over 14 amino acids. From germline, CDR1 is MNHEY and CDR2 SVGAGI. The CDR3 reads CASSYFREVAEAFF. The CDR3 DNA follows: TGTGCCAGCAGTTATTTCAGGGAGGTCGCTGAAGCTTTCTTT.

This chain connects TRBV7-6 to TRBJ1-6, with 7 bases aligning to TRBD1. Germline CDR1 reads SGHVS; CDR2 reads FNYEAQ. Trimming at V came to 4 bases and at J to 8 bases, leaving 8 bases not matched to a gene. The CDR3 is made up of 15 amino acids. The chain's CDR3 is CASSSRQGGDSPLHF. Written as DNA, the CDR3 is TGTGCCAGCAGCTCGAGACAGGGTGGGGATTCACCCCTCCACTTT.

The chain is built from TRBV5-1 and TRBJ2-3; 8 positions match TRBD1. The CDR3 has 15 residues. The germline V gene has CDR1 SGHRS and CDR2 YFSETQ. V was clipped by 2 bases and J by 4 bases; unmatched bases: 6. The DNA for the CDR3 is TGCGCCAGCAGCTTAGGACAGGGTAGTCCAGATACGCAGTATTTT. This translates into CASSLGQGSPDTQYF.

The rearrangement uses TRBV12-3 or TRBV12-4 and TRBJ2-2; the D gene is possibly TRBD1 (5 bases). Trimming stripped 6 bases from V and 5 bases from J, with 10 bases between. The CDR3 runs to 13 residues. For the CDR3, the DNA is TGTGCCAGCAGCATACAGGTTACCGGGGAGCTGTTTTTT. It yields the protein CASSIQVTGELFF.

The V gene is TRBV5-1, the J gene TRBJ1-6; D remains unclear. Germline-derived CDR1 and CDR2 are SGHRS and YFSETQ. V was cut by 4 bases and J by 2 bases, with 10 bases left in between. This CDR3 contains 15 residues. The CDR3 loop is CASSPGLTYNSPLHF. The CDR3 DNA follows: TGCGCCAGCAGCCCCGGACTGACCTATAATTCACCCCTCCACTTT.

The chain links TRBV4-3 to TRBJ2-3; D unresolved. Per germline, CDR1 LGHNA and CDR2 YSLEER. V shed 2 bases and J shed 3 bases, with 15 bases lying between them. The CDR3 has 16 residues. Written as DNA, the CDR3 is TGCGCCAGCAGCCAAATACTCGGCCAGTCAACAGATACGCAGTATTTT. Translation: CASSQILGQSTDTQYF.

The chain uses TRBV19 and TRBJ2-1, with D perhaps TRBD1 or TRBD2 (6 bases each). Per germline, CDR1 LNHDA and CDR2 SQIVND (reference sequence). This CDR3 is built from 15 residues. V was trimmed by 6 bases and J by 2 bases, leaving 14 bases between them. The CDR3: CASSGGPLTYNEQFF. The CDR3 nucleotides read TGTGCCAGTAGCGGGGGCCCCCTTACCTACAATGAGCAGTTCTTC.

The chain recombines TRBV5-5 with TRBJ2-2, with 8 bases identical to TRBD2. The CDR3 spans 15 residues. Germline CDR1 reads SGHKS; CDR2 reads YYEKEE (reference sequence). V gave up 5 bases and J gave up 0 bases; unmatched junction bases: 3. CDR3 in DNA: TGTGCCAGCAGTCCGGGACTAGCGAACACCGGGGAGCTGTTTTTT. Residues: CASSPGLANTGELFF.

The chain has TRBV10-3 and TRBJ2-5; maybe TRBD2 (5 bases). Trimming took 0 bases from V and 5 from J, leaving 10 bases between them. The CDR3 length is 14 residues. Germline V gene sequence: CDR1 ENHRY, CDR2 SYGVKD. In nucleotides, the CDR3 is TGTGCCATCAGTGAGTCGAGGGCCGGGGAGACCCAGTACTTC. Translation: CAISESRAGETQYF.

This clone showed up just once. The chain combines TRBV20-1 with TRBJ2-3; 12 bases are shared with TRBD2. The CDR3 runs to 18 residues. Germline CDR1 DFQATT, CDR2 SNEGSKA (reference sequence). Trimming took 3 bases from V and 1 from J; bases not matched to a gene: 11. The CDR3 is CSASRPSGGAEGTDTQYF. As DNA, the CDR3 is TGCAGTGCTAGTCGTCCTAGCGGGGGGGCCGAAGGCACAGATACGCAGTATTTT.

The CDR3 DNA follows: TGTGCCAGCAGTGTGGCAGGGGACCATATTACTGAAGCTTTCTTT. Its protein is CASSVAGDHITEAFF. The chain recombines TRBV2 with TRBJ1-1, with a possible D match to TRBD1 (6 bases). The germline V and J ends were trimmed by 4 bases and 5 bases, with 17 bases remaining between them. The CDR3 totals 15 residues. Germline CDR1 is SNHLY and CDR2 is FYNNEI.

The chain recombines TRBV6-5 with TRBJ2-7, with D perhaps being TRBD1 or TRBD2 (5 bases each). Germline CDR1 MNHEY, CDR2 SVGAGI. The CDR3 has 12 residues. The ends were cut back, 6 bases at V and 3 bases at J, with 9 bases in the middle. For the CDR3, the DNA is TGTGCCAGCAGGAGGGGCTTCTACGAGCAGTACTTC. It translates to CASRRGFYEQYF.